Here is one TCR beta chain with its context. It lacks a known antigen. Per-base quality was not reported, and no clone a single base away is much larger than it. This sample stems from a study of STAT5B mutations in CD4+ large granular lymphocyte leukemia (dated by TCRdb to between 2020 and 2023). For the wider study: Among healthy controls, the CDR3 'QG' motif was associated with a particular HLA allele. The TCRbeta repertoires of CD4+ T-cell large granular lymphocyte leukemia patients were compared with the TCRbeta repertoires of healthy blood donors. The purity of purified fractions was confirmed by flow cytometry on FACSCanto II or FACSVerse to exceed 95% among lymphocytes. Overall results and qualifications from the work: Data were not HLA-matched; higher clonality in CD4+ versus CD8+ T-LGLL could reflect the relatively small sample size. Greater clonality appeared to be present in CD4-sorted patient repertoires than in healthy CD4+ repertoires, and the difference was retained after the putative leukemic clones were removed. TRBV06-family usage was enriched among the top patient clones (8/27) compared with healthy controls (2/35). Each patient's main leukemic clonotypes were private, but around 25% of these clonotypes showed up at low frequency in the non-leukemic repertoires of other patients.

The immunoSEQ assay at survey resolution was applied to genomic DNA for sequencing of TCRbeta rearrangements. Per the original workflow: A lowest detectable productive clonotype frequency of 2.59 x 10-5 was observed in the TCR sequencing data. Analyses included only productive TCRbeta rearrangements, meaning complete and in-frame sequences. The clonality of each sample was calculated as Simpson clonality in the immunoSEQ Analyzer version 3.0. Clones were categorized by frequency as very rare, small, medium, large (1-20%) or hyperexpanded (>20%). Generation probabilities were estimated with OLGA 1.2.3, V-gene circos plots were generated with VDJtools, specificities were searched for in VDJdb, and CDR3 motifs were identified with GLIPH. TCRdb provides this immuneACCESS table in a form limited to in-frame rearrangements. Some clones are lacking; in checked studies, under half of them reflect an unresolved V gene, and why the rest are absent is not known. V and J calls plus clone size are reproduced from that table; the DNA served to infer D and trimming. The sample yields more than 30,000 clones; around 80% were counted once. About 2.1% of the sample is in the top ten clones.

Healthy controls were some 34 blood donors whose buffy coats came from the Finnish Red Cross blood service. All TCR-sequenced material derived from peripheral blood: patient blood samples and healthy donor buffy coats. Ficoll-Hypaque gradient centrifugation was used to isolate peripheral blood mononuclear cells. For the healthy controls, CD4+ cells were obtained from buffy coats by magnetic purification. The Gentra Puregene Cell and Tissue kit was used to extract genomic DNA, and a Qubit 2.0 fluorometer was used to measure the amount of genomic DNA. Deletion took 0 bases off V and 1 base off J, with a span of 25 bases between the germline ends. The CDR3 holds 22 amino acids from the cysteine to the phenylalanine. Only CDR3 DNA remains: 66 bases, in frame from the first base. Reading the germline V gene gives CDR1 LGHNA and CDR2 YSLEER.

The chain is made from TRBV4-3 and TRBJ2-6; the D gene is tentatively TRBD1 or TRBD2, each matching 6 bases. This TCR came from a human donor in good health. Source material: CD4+ T cells from blood buffy coats. The CDR3 has the sequence CASSQERGVGERDTSGANVLTF. The DNA is as follows: TGCGCCAGCAGCCAAGAAAGGGGGGTGGGGGAGAGAGACACGTCTGGGGCCAACGTCCTGACTTTC.